The clone carrying this T cell receptor (beta chain) was seen repeatedly, ten times or more. The V and J ends lost 0 bases and 2 bases respectively, with 11 bases between them. This CDR3 comprises 15 residues. Germline lookup yields CDR1 LGHNA and CDR2 YSLEER. This sample was taken from a study of molecular identifiers for immune sequencing clone quantification. As previously described, bulk TCR libraries were made using listed TCR primers. MiXCR was run by TCRdb on the PCR reads, yielding one entry per CDR3 protein. The profile shows more than 450,000 distinct CDR3 sequences, around 25% of them singletons.

The sample comprised naive CD8+ T cells from blood, with Jurkat cell RNA spiked in. Subset noted: FACS-sorted CD8+CD4-CCR7+CD45RA+ naive T cells. The chain combines TRBV4-3 with TRBJ2-7, with D tentatively TRBD2 (7 bases). This TCR was sampled from a human donor in good health. Some libraries in this study had Jurkat cell RNA spiked in. The CDR3 region has the DNA TGCGCCAGCAGCCAAGATCGCGGGGGCGCCTACGAGCAGTACTTC. Its protein product is CASSQDRGGAYEQYF.